This TCR beta chain was retrieved from a study of T-cell reconstitution after alpha-beta-depleted transplantation in children. V was shortened by 0 bases and J by 1 base, with 7 bases between the two germline ends. From germline, CDR1 is KGHDR and CDR2 SFDVKD. This CDR3 contains 15 residues. TCRbeta library construction was performed incorporating unique molecular identifiers. TCRdb recomputed calls from the PCR reads with MiXCR, one row per CDR3 protein. The repertoire holds over 150,000 distinct CDR3 sequences, just under 6.5% seen once, with 4.5% in the top ten. This clonotype has ten or more counts.

The sequenced sample was PBMCs, obtained before TCRalphabeta/CD19-depleted stem cell transplant. The receptor comes from a girl in the first two years of life with combined immunodeficiency, due to receive a stem cell transplant. V gene TRBV24-1 combines with J gene TRBJ2-3; tentative D call: TRBD2 (6 bases). CDR3 loop: CATSDLSGGTDTQYF. The DNA of the CDR3 is TGTGCCACCAGTGATTTGTCGGGGGGCACAGATACGCAGTATTTT.